Listed below are T cell receptor beta chains from one sample, sequenced in a study of T cell clones after liver transplantation. Profiled with immunoSEQ multiplex PCR; TCRdb holds only in-frame clones, not every one. This table holds some 80,000 clones, 80% to 85% found once. The sequences come from CD4+ T cells from blood, collected less than 50 months after liver transplant. The receptors originated from a human patient who received a liver transplant. Some of the T cells may derive from the graft donor. Each CDR3 is given without its conserved first and last residue.

j_call | cdr3_length | v_call | cdr3_aa
TRBJ2-1 | 11 | TRBV7-6 | ASSLNAGDEQF
TRBJ1-5 | 11 | TRBV28 | ASIPGTSQPQH
TRBJ2-7 | 13 | TRBV6-1 | AATRASGSEGEQY
TRBJ2-7 | 13 | TRBV6-5 | ASSPDRGGSYEQY
TRBJ1-4 | 15 | TRBV18 | ASSAGVPGTTNEKLF
TRBJ2-7 | 10 | TRBV29-1 | SVGDRVVEQY
TRBJ2-7 | 13 | TRBV2 | ASRAGTSGNNEQY
TRBJ1-1 | 10 | TRBV28 | ASSLEVNEAF
TRBJ1-3 | 13 | TRBV4-3 | ASSRGLDSGNTIY
TRBJ1-6 | 9 | TRBV7-2 | ASSQGGSLH
TRBJ2-1 | 12 | TRBV5-6 | ASSWTGGRNEQF
TRBJ2-7 | 10 | TRBV25-1 | ASSYSGHEQY
TRBJ2-3 | 13 | TRBV13 | ASSFYAGGGDTQY
TRBJ1-6 | 14 | TRBV5-6 | ASSSGTGSYNSPLH
TRBJ2-7 | 14 | TRBV5-4 | ASSHSGTSGSYEQY
TRBJ2-2 | 12 | TRBV7-7 | ASSPIRDTGELF
TRBJ2-5 | 12 | TRBV2 | ASSWDRTQETQY
TRBJ2-5 | 9 | TRBV6-5 | ASSYLETQY
TRBJ1-3 | 13 | TRBV6-5 | ASSYSSRAGNTIY
TRBJ1-1 | 13 | TRBV5-1 | ASSTRSGSQTEAF
TRBJ2-7 | 14 | TRBV23-1 | ASSQSKGRGYYEQY
TRBJ1-4 | 12 | TRBV5-6 | ASSSGLINEKLF